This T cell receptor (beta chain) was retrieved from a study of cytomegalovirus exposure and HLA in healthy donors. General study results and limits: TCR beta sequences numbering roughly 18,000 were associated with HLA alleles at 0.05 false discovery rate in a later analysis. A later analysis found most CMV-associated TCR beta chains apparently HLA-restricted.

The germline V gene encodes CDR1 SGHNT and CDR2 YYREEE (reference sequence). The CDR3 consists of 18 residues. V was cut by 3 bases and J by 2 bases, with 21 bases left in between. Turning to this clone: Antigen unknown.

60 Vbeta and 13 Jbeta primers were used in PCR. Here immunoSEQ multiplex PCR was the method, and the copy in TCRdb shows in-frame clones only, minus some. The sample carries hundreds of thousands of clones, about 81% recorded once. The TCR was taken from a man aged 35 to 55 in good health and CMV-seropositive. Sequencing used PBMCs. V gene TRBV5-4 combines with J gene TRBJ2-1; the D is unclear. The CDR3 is CASSSIGRSATTYNEQFF. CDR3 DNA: TGTGCCAGCAGCTCCATCGGCAGGTCCGCGACCACCTACAATGAGCAGTTCTTC.